These 2 T cell receptor beta chains originate from one sample sequenced in a study of T cell responses to AZD1222 COVID-19 vaccine. Sequenced by immunoSEQ multiplex PCR; TCRdb stores in-frame clones only, minus some. Seen here are approximately 150,000 clones, 92% observed once, and the top ten hold approximately 9%. The sample consisted of peripheral blood, taken 28 days after the second AZD1222 dose. All receptors derive from an adult who received the AZD1222 COVID-19 vaccine.

V usage is TRBV7-2 and J usage is TRBJ2-5; maybe TRBD1 (5 bases). V gave up 0 bases and J gave up 5 bases, with 13 bases separating them. This CDR3 has 15 residues. CDR1 and CDR2 from the germline V gene are SGHTA and FQGNSA. The CDR3 region is CASSLAFRARETQYF. CDR3 bases: TGTGCCAGCAGCTTAGCATTCAGGGCGAGGGAGACCCAGTACTTC.

The rearrangement joins TRBV6-5 to TRBJ2-3; D call uncertain. Germline V lookup: CDR1 MNHEY, CDR2 SVGAGI. CDR3 length: 13 amino acids. Trimming cost V 0 bases and J 10 bases, with 11 bases left between them. CDR3 residues: CASSYSGQLAQYF. The CDR3 DNA is TGTGCCAGCAGTTACTCGGGCCAGCTGGCGCAGTATTTT.